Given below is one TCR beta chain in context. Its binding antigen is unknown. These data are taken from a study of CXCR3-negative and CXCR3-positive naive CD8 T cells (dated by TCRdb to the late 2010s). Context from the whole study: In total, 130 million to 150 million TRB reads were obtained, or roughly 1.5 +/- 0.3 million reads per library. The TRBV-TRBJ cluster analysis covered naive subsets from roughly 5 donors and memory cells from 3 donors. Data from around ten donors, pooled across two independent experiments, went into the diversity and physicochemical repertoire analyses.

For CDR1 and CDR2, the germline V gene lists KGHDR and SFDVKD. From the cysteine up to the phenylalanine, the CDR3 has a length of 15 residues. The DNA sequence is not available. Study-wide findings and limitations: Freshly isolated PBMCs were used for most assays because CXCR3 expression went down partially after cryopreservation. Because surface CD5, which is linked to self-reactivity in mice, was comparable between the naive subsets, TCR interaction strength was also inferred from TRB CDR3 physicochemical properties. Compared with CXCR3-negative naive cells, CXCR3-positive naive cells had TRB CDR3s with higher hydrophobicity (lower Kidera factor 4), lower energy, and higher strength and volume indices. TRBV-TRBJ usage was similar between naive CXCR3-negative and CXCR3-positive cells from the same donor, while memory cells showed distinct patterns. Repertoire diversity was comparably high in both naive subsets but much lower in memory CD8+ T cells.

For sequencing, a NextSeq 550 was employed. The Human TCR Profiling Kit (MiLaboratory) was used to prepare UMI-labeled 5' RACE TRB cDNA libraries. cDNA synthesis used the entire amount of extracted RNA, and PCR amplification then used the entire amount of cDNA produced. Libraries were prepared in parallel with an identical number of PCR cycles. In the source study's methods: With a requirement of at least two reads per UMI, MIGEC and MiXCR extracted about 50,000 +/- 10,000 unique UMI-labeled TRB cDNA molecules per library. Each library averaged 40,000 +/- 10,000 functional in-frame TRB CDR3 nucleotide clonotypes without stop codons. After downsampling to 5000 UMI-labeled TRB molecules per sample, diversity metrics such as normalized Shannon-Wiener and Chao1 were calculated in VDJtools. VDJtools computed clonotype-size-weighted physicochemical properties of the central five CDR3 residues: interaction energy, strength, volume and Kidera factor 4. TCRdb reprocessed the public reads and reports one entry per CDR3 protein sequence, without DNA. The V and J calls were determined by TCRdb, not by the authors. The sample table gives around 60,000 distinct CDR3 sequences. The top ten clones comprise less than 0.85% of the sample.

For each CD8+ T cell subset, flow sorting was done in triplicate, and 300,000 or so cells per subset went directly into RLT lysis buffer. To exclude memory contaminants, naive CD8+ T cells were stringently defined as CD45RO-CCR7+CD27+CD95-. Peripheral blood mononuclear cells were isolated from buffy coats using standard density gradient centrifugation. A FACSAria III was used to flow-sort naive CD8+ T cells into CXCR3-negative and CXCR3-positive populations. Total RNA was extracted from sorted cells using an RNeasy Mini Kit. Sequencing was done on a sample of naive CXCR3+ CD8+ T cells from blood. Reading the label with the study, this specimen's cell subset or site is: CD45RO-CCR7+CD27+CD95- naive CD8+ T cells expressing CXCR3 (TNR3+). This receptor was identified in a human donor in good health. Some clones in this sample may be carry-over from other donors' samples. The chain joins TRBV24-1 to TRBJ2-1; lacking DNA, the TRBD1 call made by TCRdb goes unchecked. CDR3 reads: CATSDGRDPYNEQFF.